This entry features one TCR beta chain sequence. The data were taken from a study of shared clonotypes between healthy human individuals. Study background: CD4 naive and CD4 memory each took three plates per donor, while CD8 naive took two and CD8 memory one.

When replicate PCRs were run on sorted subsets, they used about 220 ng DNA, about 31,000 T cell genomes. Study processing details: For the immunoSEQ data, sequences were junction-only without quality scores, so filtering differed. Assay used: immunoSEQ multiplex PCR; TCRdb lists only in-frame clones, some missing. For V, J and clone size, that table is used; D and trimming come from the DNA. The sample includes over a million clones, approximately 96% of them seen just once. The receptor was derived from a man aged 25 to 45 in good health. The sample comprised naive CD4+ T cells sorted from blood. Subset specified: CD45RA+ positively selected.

This CDR3 is CASSVPLTGGLRTGELFF. The CDR3 DNA reads TGTGCCAGCAGCGTACCCTTAACAGGGGGCTTAAGGACCGGGGAGCTGTTTTTT. The chain uses TRBV9 and TRBJ2-2; TRBD1 matches at 9 bases. This CDR3 contains 18 residues. Losses at the gene ends were 1 base for V and 5 bases for J; bases not matched to a gene: 12. The germline V gene has CDR1 SGDLS and CDR2 YYNGEE.